A single sample is the source of the 14 T cell receptor beta chains below, sequenced in a study of a mutant IDH1 vaccine in newly diagnosed glioma. The antigens of these receptors remain unknown. Repertoires were generated with immunoSEQ multiplex PCR, while TCRdb's copy carries only in-frame clones and drops some. The data contain about 24,000 clones, 79% of them singletons. The time point was: week 11, during vaccination. Vaccination comprised doses that each held 300 ug of mutant IDH1 20-mer peptide, plus topical imiquimod. This specimen consisted of PBMCs, obtained from a glioma patient whose treatment included an IDH1 peptide vaccine. The receptors come from a man in his forties or fifties with glioma.

The V call is TRBV6-6, the J call TRBJ2-7, with 11 positions matching TRBD2. This CDR3 has 15 amino acids. Germline loops: CDR1 MNHNY, CDR2 SVGAGI (reference sequence). The junction had 5 bases not matched to a gene; V was cut back by 7 bases and J by 0 bases. CDR3 region: CASTRLAGSSYEQYF. CDR3 nucleotide sequence: TGTGCCAGCACCAGACTAGCGGGGAGCTCCTACGAGCAGTACTTC.

This chain joins TRBV10-2 and TRBJ2-1, with D perhaps given as TRBD1 or TRBD2 (6 bases each). Germline V gene data show CDR1 as WSHSY and CDR2 as SAAADI. The CDR3 runs 14 residues. V was pared by 3 bases and J by 10 bases, with 16 bases between. In DNA form, the CDR3 reads TGCGCCAGCAGTGACGGGGGCCGGATCGTCGAGCAGTTCTTC. This encodes CASSDGGRIVEQFF.

The chain carries TRBV7-2 and TRBJ2-4; TRBD2 aligns across 14 bases. The CDR3 extends over 17 amino acids. After removal of 5 bases from V and 6 bases from J, the junction contained 9 bases not matched to a gene. From germline, CDR1 is SGHTA and CDR2 FQGNSA. CDR3 sequence: CASSLGTSGSAGNIQYF. DNA for the CDR3: TGTGCCAGCAGCCTAGGGACTAGCGGGAGTGCTGGAAACATTCAGTACTTC. The variable domain in full, completed from reference TRBV7-2 and TRBJ2-4, reads GAGVSQSPSNKVTEKGKDVELRCDPISGHTALYWYRQSLGQGLEFLIYFQGNSAPDKSGLPSDRFSAERTGGSVSTLTIQRTQQEDSAVYLCASSLGTSGSAGNIQYFGAGTRLSVL.

This clone was counted between two and nine times. The chain joins TRBV21-1 to TRBJ2-5; the DNA was not compared with TRBD2, the D call given in the table. TRBV21-1 represents a pseudogene. This CDR3 has 10 residues. Here the CDR3 reads CATKTGTQYF. CDR3 coding DNA: TGTGCCACCAAAACGGGGACCCAGTACTTC.

The DNA of the CDR3 is TGTGCCAGCAGCTTAGGGTCGGGAACGAACACCGGGGAGCTGTTTTTT. Protein: CASSLGSGTNTGELFF. V is TRBV7-9 and J is TRBJ2-2, with D tentatively TRBD2 (5 bases). Germline CDR1 SEHNR, CDR2 FQNEAQ (reference sequence). V was shortened by 1 base and J by 0 bases, with 9 bases between the two germline ends. The CDR3 has 16 amino acids.

V gene TRBV10-1 combines with J gene TRBJ2-3, with 10 positions matching TRBD2. Germline V CDR1 and CDR2: WNHNN, SYGVQD (reference sequence). The CDR3 has 16 amino acids. The V and J ends lost 6 bases and 0 bases, in that order; junction bases with no gene match: 6. CDR3 region: CASSGTSAFSTDTQYF. The CDR3 bases are TGCGCCAGCAGCGGGACTAGCGCCTTTAGCACAGATACGCAGTATTTT.

This clone was picked up one time. The gene calls are TRBV20-1 and TRBJ2-1, with a tentative D call TRBD1 (7 bases). Germline lookup yields CDR1 DFQATT and CDR2 SNEGSKA (reference sequence). Trimming took off 1 base at V and 14 bases at J, with 9 bases between the two ends. The CDR3 sequence is 10 residues long. In nucleotides, the CDR3 is TGCAGTGCTAGAGGCAGGGGGGAGTTCTTC. The encoded protein is CSARGRGEFF.

This clone is classed as medium-sized (0.01 to 0.1%). The chain combines TRBV5-4 with TRBJ1-2, with D perhaps matching TRBD1 (5 bases). V shed 1 base and J shed 7 bases, with 17 bases lying between them. The CDR3 runs 15 residues. The germline gives CDR1 SGHNT, CDR2 YYREEE (reference sequence). CDR3 amino acids: CASSLFWQGERGYTF. CDR3 DNA sequence: TGTGCCAGCAGCTTGTTCTGGCAGGGAGAACGTGGCTACACCTTC.

V gene TRBV6-4 combines with J gene TRBJ2-6; D ambiguous. Germline-derived CDR1 and CDR2 are MRHNA and SNTAGT. Trimming removed 8 bases from V and 0 bases from J, with 14 bases in between. The CDR3 loop spans 16 amino acids. The CDR3 nucleotides are TGTGCCAGCTTGAGTGGTAGTAGCTCTGGGGCCAACGTCCTGACTTTC. This translates into CASLSGSSSGANVLTF.

The chain employs TRBV5-1 and TRBJ1-4, with a weak D call TRBD1 (6 bases). Trimming removed 3 bases at V and 0 bases at J, with 6 bases between. Germline V CDR1 and CDR2: SGHRS, YFSETQ. This CDR3 region has 14 residues. CDR3 nucleotides: TGCGCCAGCAGCTGGACAGCAACTAATGAAAAACTGTTTTTT. Its translation is CASSWTATNEKLFF. The entire variable domain, with the rest obtained from reference TRBV5-1 and TRBJ1-4, is as follows: KAGVTQTPRYLIKTRGQQVTLSCSPISGHRSVSWYQQTPGQGLQFLFEYFSETQRNKGNFPGRFSGRQFSNSRSEMNVSTLELGDSALYLCASSWTATNEKLFFGSGTQLSVL.

The chain has TRBV9 and TRBJ2-5; no reliable D call. This CDR3 is 13 amino acids long. Looked up from germline, CDR1 is SGDLS and CDR2 is YYNGEE. The V gene lost 0 bases and the J gene lost 5 bases, with 8 bases spanning the gap. CDR3 amino acids: CASSVVNGETQYF. CDR3 DNA: TGTGCCAGCAGCGTAGTCAACGGCGAGACCCAGTACTTC.

V usage is TRBV19 and J usage is TRBJ2-1; unclear D gene. The CDR3 is 10 amino acids. V lost 8 bases to trimming and J lost 9 bases, with 8 bases between them. Germline CDR1 LNHDA, CDR2 SQIVND (reference sequence). The CDR3 region has the DNA TGTGCCAGTGGGAAAATTGAGCAGTTCTTC. Its protein product is CASGKIEQFF.

J is TRBJ1-6 and V is TRBV19; D is perhaps TRBD1 (6 bases). Germline V gene lookup returns CDR1 LNHDA and CDR2 SQIVND (reference sequence). This CDR3 contains 16 residues. V was cut by 0 bases and J by 10 bases, with 16 bases left in between. This chain's CDR3 is CASSIDRAGAGSPLHF. CDR3 DNA sequence: TGTGCCAGTAGTATAGATCGTGCAGGGGCTGGCTCACCCCTCCACTTT.

This clone was observed a single time. The chain links TRBV28 to TRBJ1-3; no definite D call. The germline V and J ends were trimmed by 3 bases and 3 bases, with 3 bases remaining between them. Germline-derived CDR1 and CDR2 are MDHEN and SYDVKM. The CDR3 contains 12 residues. The CDR3 region is CASSLVGNTIYF. CDR3 bases: TGTGCCAGCAGTTTGGTTGGAAACACCATATATTTT.